Each of the 3 T cell receptor beta chains below was sequenced from the same sample in a study of T cell responses to AZD1222 COVID-19 vaccine. This table comes from immunoSEQ multiplex PCR, and its TCRdb copy is limited to in-frame clones, with some not included. The data contain roughly 150,000 clones, approximately 94% of them singletons. Sequencing used peripheral blood, obtained on day 0 of AZD1222 vaccination. The source of these receptors is an adult in good health.

This rearrangement joins TRBV28 to TRBJ1-2; 9 nucleotides agree with TRBD1. The V gene's germline CDR1 is MDHEN and CDR2 SYDVKM. J lost 8 bases, V lost 10 bases, and 8 bases had no gene match. The CDR3 is 12 amino acids. CDR3 in DNA: TGTGCCATCCTACAGGGGGCTTACGGCTACACCTTC. Translation gives CAILQGAYGYTF.

In its sample, this clone was seen a few times. This chain links TRBV29-1 with TRBJ1-1; TRBD1 might be the D (6 bases). CDR1 is SQVTM, CDR2 ANQGSEA, per germline. V was clipped by 4 bases and J by 4 bases, with 10 bases between them. The CDR3 spans 12 residues. The CDR3 DNA reads TGCAGCGTTGGACAGGAGGGCACTGAAGCTTTCTTT. This codes for CSVGQEGTEAFF.

The J gene is TRBJ2-1, the V gene TRBV29-1; D is unresolved. Germline lookup yields CDR1 SQVTM and CDR2 ANQGSEA. V was pared by 7 bases and J by 4 bases, with 14 bases between. The CDR3 contains 13 residues. CDR3 sequence (DNA): TGCAGCGAGAGAGATGGCCAATACAATGAGCAGTTCTTC. Its translation is CSERDGQYNEQFF.